This T cell receptor (beta chain) was identified during a study of beta chain features in type 1 diabetes. General study results and limits: Shortening that was moderate but significant affected the TCRB CDR3s of Type 1 diabetes patients in all four CD4+ subsets. VDJ junctions sequenced from type 1 diabetes patients showed fewer insertions and more deletions.

cDNA synthesis used the whole RNA isolate, giving expressed TCRB sequences. Clones were read by immunoSEQ multiplex PCR, and TCRdb kept only the in-frame ones, dropping some. The sample yields approximately 360,000 clones, around 12% seen once. The V gene end was trimmed by 5 bases and the J gene end by 0 bases; junction bases not matched to a gene: 4. CDR1 SGHAT and CDR2 FQNNGV come from the germline V gene. The CDR3 extends over 15 amino acids. A few counts support this clone. Its specificity is unknown. Other DNA sequences in the same sample also yield this CDR3. This receptor was obtained from a woman younger than 30 with type 1 diabetes. The rearrangement links TRBV11-2 to TRBJ2-1, with 7 bases aligning to TRBD2. Material for sequencing was naive CD4+ T cells from blood. The CDR3 sequence: CASSLGGSSYNEQFF. The CDR3 bases are TGTGCCAGCAGCCTCGGGGGGAGCTCCTACAATGAGCAGTTCTTC.